One sample yielded the 10 T cell receptor beta chains listed below, sequenced in a study of cytomegalovirus exposure and HLA in healthy donors. PCR primers comprised 60 Vbeta and 13 Jbeta primers. Assay: immunoSEQ multiplex PCR; the TCRdb copy retains only in-frame clones and omits some. The sample holds 150,000 to 180,000 clones; around 75% are singletons and the top ten take approximately 8%. The source material was PBMCs. All receptors derive from a man aged 25-45 years in good health and CMV-seropositive.

For this clone: One end of the junction fails to match germline, which may point to a read error. This chain connects TRBV5-6 to TRBJ1-5; D gene ambiguous. The CDR3 sequence is 16 residues long. CDR1 and CDR2 from the germline V gene are SGHDT and YYEEEE. This CDR3 reads CASSLFSVLSSQPQHF. The CDR3 coding sequence is TGTGCCAGCAGCTTATTTAGCGTGCTAAGCAGTCAGCCCCAGCATTTT.

The chain employs TRBV6-5 and TRBJ1-1; D ambiguous. Trimming cost V 0 bases and J 6 bases, with 11 bases left between them. CDR3 length: 14 amino acids. Germline V gives CDR1 MNHEY, CDR2 SVGAGI. The CDR3 DNA follows: TGTGCCAGCAGTTACTCGAGCGGGTCCCCTGAAGCTTTCTTT. This encodes CASSYSSGSPEAFF.

The J gene is TRBJ2-7, the V gene TRBV5-1; 9 bases match TRBD2. The CDR3 runs 15 residues. V shed 0 bases, J shed 6 bases, and the junction held 7 bases outside the gene matches. The germline V gene has CDR1 SGHRS and CDR2 YFSETQ. The CDR3: CASSLVGTSTGEQYF. The CDR3 nucleotides are TGCGCCAGCAGCTTGGTAGGGACTAGCACCGGCGAGCAGTACTTC.

The V gene is TRBV4-2, the J gene TRBJ2-3, with 7 nucleotides matching TRBD1. Trimming at V came to 0 bases and at J to 2 bases, leaving 8 bases not matched to a gene. The germline V gene encodes CDR1 LGHNA and CDR2 YNFKEQ. The CDR3 runs 17 residues. This CDR3 reads CASSQDVGQTNTDTQYF. CDR3 coding DNA: TGTGCCAGCAGCCAAGACGTGGGACAGACAAACACAGATACGCAGTATTTT.

The CDR3 nucleotides read TGTGCCAGCAGTTACGGACAGGGGGCTTGGGGCTACACCTTC. This encodes CASSYGQGAWGYTF. V usage is TRBV6-5 and J usage is TRBJ1-2; 11 bases are shared with TRBD1. There are 14 residues in the CDR3. V gave up 2 bases and J gave up 8 bases; unmatched junction bases: 4. Germline V gene data show CDR1 as MNHEY and CDR2 as SVGAGI.

The genes are TRBV19 and TRBJ1-1, with D unclear. This CDR3 region has 13 residues. V dropped 1 base and J dropped 5 bases, with 8 bases sitting between them. The germline CDR1 and CDR2 sequences are LNHDA and SQIVND (reference sequence). The CDR3 coding sequence is TGTGCCAGTAGTATAGGGGTGAGGACTGAAGCTTTCTTT. Translated: CASSIGVRTEAFF.

This clone was seen only once. V is TRBV7-2 and J is TRBJ2-7, with 15 positions matching TRBD2. The CDR3 length is 17 residues. V was clipped by 5 bases and J by 2 bases; unmatched bases: 7. Germline CDR1 reads SGHTA; CDR2 reads FQGNSA. CDR3 DNA: TGTGCCAGCAGCCCTACCCGGACTAGCGGGGGGGCCTACGAGCAGTACTTC. Protein product: CASSPTRTSGGAYEQYF. The full variable domain, with the rest looked up from reference TRBV7-2 and TRBJ2-7, is GAGVSQSPSNKVTEKGKDVELRCDPISGHTALYWYRQSLGQGLEFLIYFQGNSAPDKSGLPSDRFSAERTGGSVSTLTIQRTQQEDSAVYLCASSPTRTSGGAYEQYFGPGTRLTVT.

The rearrangement links TRBV28 to TRBJ2-7; 9 bases fit TRBD2. This CDR3 is built from 15 residues. In germline, CDR1 is MDHEN, CDR2 SYDVKM. V trimming: 4 bases; J trimming: 2 bases; junction bases outside the gene matches: 6. CDR3 residues: CASSSPTSGTYEQYF. In DNA form, the CDR3 reads TGTGCCAGCAGTTCCCCGACTAGCGGTACCTACGAGCAGTACTTC.

CDR3 sequence: CASSEAGGSTEAFF. The CDR3 DNA sequence: TGTGCCAGCAGTGAAGCGGGGGGGAGCACTGAAGCTTTCTTT. V usage is TRBV25-1 and J usage is TRBJ1-1; the D gene is possibly TRBD1 (5 bases). With 2 bases removed from V and 4 bases from J, the gap between germline ends came to 11 bases. The V gene's germline CDR1 is MGHDK and CDR2 SYGVNS. The CDR3 sequence is 14 residues long.

The chain is built from TRBV28 and TRBJ2-7; 8 nucleotides align to TRBD1. The CDR3 is made up of 14 amino acids. Germline lookup yields CDR1 MDHEN and CDR2 SYDVKM. The J segment lost 1 base and the V segment lost 7 bases, leaving 6 bases of the junction unmatched. CDR3: CASKAGGTSYEQYF. The CDR3 DNA reads TGTGCCAGCAAAGCAGGGGGCACATCCTACGAGCAGTACTTC.